This TCR beta chain was recovered during a study of T cells in Graves' hyperthyroidism and ophthalmopathy. Diagnosis rested on symptoms, serum thyroxine and TRAb, thyroid ultrasound, and orbital computed tomography. V lost 5 bases, J lost 6 bases, and 15 bases stayed unmatched. This CDR3 region has 17 residues. Germline assignment: CDR1 SGHTA and CDR2 FQGTGA. This clonotype appeared a single time. Researchers amplified the TCR beta CDR3 regions from RNA transcripts. An initial round of RT-PCR targeting the TCR CDR3 relied on the HTBI primer set. In TCRdb, the multiplex PCR reads were re-called with MiXCR into one record per CDR3 protein. The table has approximately 500,000 distinct CDR3 sequences, roughly 46% seen once.

The sample was peripheral blood or thyroid tissue (not recorded which). This sequence joins TRBV7-3 and TRBJ2-2, with TRBD2 identical over 7 bases. This receptor was identified in a woman younger than 35 with Graves' hyperthyroidism. CDR3 nucleotide sequence: TGTGCCAGCAGCGGACACCTAGCGGAACGGGGCGCCGGGGAGCTGTTTTTT. The encoded protein is CASSGHLAERGAGELFF. The variable domain in full, with the rest retrieved from reference TRBV7-3 and TRBJ2-2, is GAGVSQTPSNKVTEKGKYVELRCDPISGHTALYWYRQSLGQGPEFLIYFQGTGAADDSGLPNDRFFAVRPEGSVSTLKIQRTERGDSAVYLCASSGHLAERGAGELFFGEGSRLTVL.